The 15 T cell receptor beta chains below all came from one sample that was sequenced in a study of shared clonotypes between healthy human individuals. The method was immunoSEQ multiplex PCR; TCRdb's version includes in-frame clones alone and lacks a portion of them. The sample has approximately 2,000,000 clones, around 90% seen once; the top ten hold more than 0.35%. Sequencing used naive CD4+ T cells from PBMCs. Subset reported: CD45RA+ positively selected. All receptors come from a man aged 18 to 35 in good health. Some clones in this sample may be carry-over from other donors' samples.

The rearrangement uses TRBV15 and TRBJ2-7; perhaps TRBD2 as D (7 bases). Germline CDR1 and CDR2: LNHNV and YYDKDF (reference sequence). V was clipped by 6 bases and J by 6 bases, with 24 bases between them. The CDR3 extends over 16 amino acids. In DNA form, the CDR3 reads TGTGCCACCAGTCCAGAGGGGGGGGTGGTTGCCATCGAGCAGTACTTC. Translating gives CATSPEGGVVAIEQYF.

V and J are TRBV28 and TRBJ2-5; TRBD2 matches 15 bases. CDR1 is MDHEN, CDR2 SYDVKM, per germline. This CDR3 is 19 amino acids long. V shed 5 bases, J shed 4 bases, and the junction held 14 bases outside the gene matches. This chain's CDR3 is CASSPGLAGGTTGGETQYF. In DNA form, the CDR3 reads TGTGCCAGCAGTCCCGGACTAGCGGGAGGGACGACGGGTGGAGAGACCCAGTACTTC.

The gene calls are TRBV5-4 and TRBJ1-1; D gene unclear. This CDR3 comprises 12 residues. Trimming took off 2 bases at V and 5 bases at J, with 7 bases between the two ends. Germline CDR1 and CDR2: SGHNT and YYREEE (reference sequence). The CDR3 spells CASSFPETEAFF. As DNA, the CDR3 is TGTGCCAGCAGCTTTCCCGAAACTGAAGCTTTCTTT.

In regard to this clone: Other DNA sequences in this specimen translate into the identical CDR3. The rearrangement uses TRBV6-1 and TRBJ2-1; D is possibly TRBD1 (6 bases). The CDR3 is 14 residues long. The V end lost 4 bases, the J end lost 4 bases, and 11 bases lay between the germline ends. In germline, CDR1 is MNHNS, CDR2 SASEGT. The CDR3 is CASSVSTGYNEQFF. CDR3 bases: TGTGCCAGCAGTGTGTCGACAGGTTACAATGAGCAGTTCTTC.

On this clone itself: This same CDR3 is encoded by further DNA sequences in the sample. The genes are TRBV30 and TRBJ1-1, with D unclear. The V gene's germline CDR1 is GTSNPN and CDR2 SVGIG (reference sequence). The CDR3 is 13 amino acids. Trimming took 4 bases from V and 2 from J, leaving 11 bases between them. CDR3 sequence (DNA): TGTGCCTGGACCGGGCAGCCAAACACTGAAGCTTTCTTT. It yields the protein CAWTGQPNTEAFF.

The DNA for the CDR3 is TGTGCCAGCAGTGAAGCGGATCTAGCCTACGAGCAGTACTTC. Its translation: CASSEADLAYEQYF. The chain carries TRBV6-1 and TRBJ2-7, with D unclear. This CDR3 has 14 amino acids. The germline CDR1 and CDR2 sequences are MNHNS and SASEGT. V lost 0 bases and J 2 bases, leaving 8 bases between the germline ends.

This sequence joins TRBV6-1 and TRBJ1-3, with D hard to call. CDR1 is MNHNS and CDR2 is SASEGT in the germline V gene. The CDR3 contains 13 residues. Between the trimmed V and J ends, which lost 1 base and 4 bases, there was a span of 5 bases. The CDR3 DNA is TGTGCCAGCAGTGAAGTGAACGGAAACACCATATATTTT. This translates into CASSEVNGNTIYF.

This clone has a single count. The CDR3 region is CASSVGTRPNTGELFF. The CDR3 nucleotides are TGTGCCAGCAGTGTCGGGACTAGGCCGAACACCGGGGAGCTGTTTTTT. This chain connects TRBV6-6 to TRBJ2-2, with TRBD2 matching over 8 bases. Germline V gene sequence: CDR1 MNHNY, CDR2 SVGAGI (reference sequence). The CDR3 sequence is 16 residues long. V lost 5 bases to trimming and J lost 0 bases; unmatched junction nucleotides: 5.

V is TRBV7-2 and J is TRBJ2-7, with D possibly matching TRBD1 (5 bases). CDR3 length: 15 amino acids. Trimming took 5 bases from V and 0 from J, leaving 14 bases between them. CDR1 is SGHTA and CDR2 is FQGNSA in the germline V gene. The CDR3 DNA follows: TGTGCCAGCAGCCAGGGCCCCCCCAGCTCCTACGAGCAGTACTTC. Protein: CASSQGPPSSYEQYF. The full variable domain, its missing parts supplied by reference TRBV7-2 and TRBJ2-7, is GAGVSQSPSNKVTEKGKDVELRCDPISGHTALYWYRQSLGQGLEFLIYFQGNSAPDKSGLPSDRFSAERTGGSVSTLTIQRTQQEDSAVYLCASSQGPPSSYEQYFGPGTRLTVT.

About this clone itself: Other nucleotide sequences in the sample specify the same CDR3. The chain employs TRBV9 and TRBJ2-3; D might be TRBD2 (6 bases). The V and J ends lost 2 bases and 6 bases respectively, with 10 bases between them. This CDR3 has 13 amino acids. The germline V gene encodes CDR1 SGDLS and CDR2 YYNGEE. The DNA of the CDR3 is TGTGCCAGCAGCGTCGGGAGCGGCGATACGCAGTATTTT. This gives the protein CASSVGSGDTQYF. The whole variable domain, filled in from reference TRBV9 and TRBJ2-3, reads DSGVTQTPKHLITATGQRVTLRCSPRSGDLSVYWYQQSLDQGLQFLIQYYNGEERAKGNILERFSAQQFPDLHSELNLSSLELGDSALYFCASSVGSGDTQYFGPGTRLTVL.

The genes are TRBV6-5 and TRBJ1-4; TRBD1 matches at 8 bases. The ends lost 9 bases at V and 5 bases at J; junction bases unmatched: 5. Germline V lookup: CDR1 MNHEY, CDR2 SVGAGI. The CDR3 covers 13 residues. The CDR3 DNA reads as TGTGCCAGTGGGGACAGGCCAAATGAAAAACTGTTTTTT. Protein sequence: CASGDRPNEKLFF.

This clone came up a few times. Other nucleotide sequences from this sample produce the same CDR3. The chain joins TRBV28 to TRBJ1-1, with a possible D match to TRBD1 (5 bases). V lost 2 bases, J lost 4 bases, and 8 bases lay in between. CDR3 length equals 13 residues. The germline V gene encodes CDR1 MDHEN and CDR2 SYDVKM. CDR3 DNA: TGTGCCAGCAGTTTAAGTAGGGGCACTGAAGCTTTCTTT. Translated: CASSLSRGTEAFF.

The chain carries TRBV7-3 and TRBJ2-1; 7 bases are a match to TRBD2. The CDR3 consists of 16 residues. Unmatched junction bases numbered 13, after V lost 2 bases and J lost 9 bases. Germline values: CDR1 SGHTA, CDR2 FQGTGA. CDR3 sequence (DNA): TGTGCCAGCAGCTTAGAGCCTCCGGGACTACTCAGTGAGCAGTTCTTC. Amino acids: CASSLEPPGLLSEQFF.

V is TRBV4-2 and J is TRBJ2-5, with 8 bases that match TRBD2. V lost 0 bases to trimming and J lost 5 bases; unmatched junction nucleotides: 11. The CDR3 runs to 17 residues. Germline CDR1 reads LGHNA; CDR2 reads YNFKEQ. The CDR3 DNA follows: TGTGCCAGCAGCCAAGAGACAACCGCGGGAGGCGGTGAGACCCAGTACTTC. Protein: CASSQETTAGGGETQYF.

As for this clone: In the same sample, other DNA sequences code for this CDR3. This rearrangement joins TRBV28 to TRBJ1-1; the D is unclear. Deletions cut 5 bases from V and 7 bases from J, with 11 bases between. The V gene's germline CDR1 is MDHEN and CDR2 SYDVKM. This CDR3 has 12 residues. The CDR3 region has the DNA TGTGCCAGCAGTCTGAGGGTTGGTGAAGCTTTCTTT. It translates to CASSLRVGEAFF.